One and the same sample provided the 12 T cell receptor beta chains below, sequenced in a study of cytomegalovirus exposure and HLA in healthy donors (dated by TCRdb to about 2017). The library was obtained by the immunoSEQ multiplex PCR assay. A mixture of 60 forward primers for TCR Vbeta segments and 13 reverse primers for TCR Jbeta segments was used in the multiplex PCR. Imported from immuneACCESS, the table was reduced by TCRdb to in-frame sequences with V and J called. These copies leave out some clones; in studies compared against another copy, an unresolved V gene accounts for under half, and the cause of the remainder is not known. The sample includes approximately 160,000 clones, with 77% observed a single time. 1.5% to 2% of the sample belongs to the ten largest clones. Sequencing was carried out using PBMCs. The receptors were gathered from a woman aged 25 to 39 in good health and CMV-seronegative.

This clone was counted once. The chain links TRBV2 to TRBJ1-4; 7 bases align to TRBD1. Germline V gene lookup returns CDR1 SNHLY and CDR2 FYNNEI. CDR3 size: 14 residues. The V gene end was trimmed by 5 bases and the J gene end by 3 bases; junction bases not matched to a gene: 3. CDR3 in amino acids: CASSKGQPNEKLFF. DNA for the CDR3: TGTGCCAGCAGTAAGGGACAGCCTAATGAAAAACTGTTTTTT.

This chain uses TRBV19 with TRBJ2-1, with a possible D match to TRBD2 (6 bases). V lost 0 bases, J lost 0 bases, and 6 bases lay in between. The CDR3 extends over 15 amino acids. CDR1 and CDR2 (germline): LNHDA, SQIVND (reference sequence). CDR3 residues: CASSIEEGSYNEQFF. The CDR3 region has the DNA TGTGCCAGTAGTATAGAGGAGGGCTCCTACAATGAGCAGTTCTTC. The full variable domain, completed using reference TRBV19 and TRBJ2-1, is DGGITQSPKYLFRKEGQNVTLSCEQNLNHDAMYWYRQDPGQGLRLIYYSQIVNDFQKGDIAEGYSVSREKKESFPLTVTSAQKNPTAFYLCASSIEEGSYNEQFFGPGTRLTVL.

The V gene is TRBV5-6, the J gene TRBJ1-4; D is possibly TRBD1 (5 bases). Germline CDR1 reads SGHDT; CDR2 reads YYEEEE. V lost 4 bases, J lost 11 bases, and 12 bases lay in between. The CDR3 runs to 12 residues. Here the CDR3 reads CASSLGPWKLFF. The CDR3 DNA reads as TGTGCCAGCAGCCTGGGGCCCTGGAAACTGTTTTTT.

This clone has just a few counts. The chain joins TRBV30 to TRBJ1-5, with TRBD1 identical over 8 bases. The CDR3 is 15 amino acids. The germline gives CDR1 GTSNPN, CDR2 SVGIG (reference sequence). V shed 2 bases, J shed 3 bases, and the junction held 6 bases outside the gene matches. CDR3 protein: CAWSLGQVINQPQHF. The CDR3 bases are TGTGCCTGGAGTTTGGGACAGGTGATCAATCAGCCCCAGCATTTT.

V is TRBV12-5 and J is TRBJ1-5; 7 positions match TRBD1. Germline trimming cut 5 bases from V and 0 bases from J; bases unmatched to any gene: 10. Germline assignment: CDR1 LGHNT and CDR2 FRNRAP. CDR3 length: 17 amino acids. This chain's CDR3 is CASGQVPGTVSNQPQHF. CDR3 in DNA: TGTGCTAGTGGTCAAGTGCCCGGGACAGTTAGCAATCAGCCCCAGCATTTT.

The chain carries TRBV27 and TRBJ2-7; the D gene is possibly TRBD1 (6 bases). The germline gives CDR1 MNHEY, CDR2 SMNVEV (reference sequence). CDR3 length equals 13 residues. Trimming removed 2 bases from V and 4 bases from J, with 9 bases in between. The CDR3 reads CASSLGTHYEQYF. For the CDR3, the DNA is TGTGCCAGCAGTTTAGGGACACATTACGAGCAGTACTTC.

This clone has a handful of counts. The CDR3 sequence: CASSLTLTSGGNEQFF. In nucleotides, the CDR3 is TGTGCCAGCAGCTTAACGTTAACTAGCGGAGGCAATGAGCAGTTCTTC. The V call is TRBV7-3, the J call TRBJ2-1; 8 positions match TRBD2. There are 16 residues in the CDR3. CDR1 and CDR2 from the germline V gene are SGHTA and FQGTGA. J lost 6 bases, V lost 0 bases, and 7 bases had no gene match.

The chain carries TRBV7-2 and TRBJ2-1; tentatively, D is TRBD2 (5 bases). The germline V gene encodes CDR1 SGHTA and CDR2 FQGNSA. Trimming cost V 2 bases and J 0 bases, with 5 bases left between them. The CDR3 spans 14 residues. The CDR3 loop is CASSLTSSYNEQFF. DNA for the CDR3: TGTGCCAGCAGCTTAACTAGCTCCTACAATGAGCAGTTCTTC.

This chain connects TRBV5-1 to TRBJ1-1; 11 nucleotides agree with TRBD1. V shed 5 bases, J shed 4 bases, and the junction held 31 bases outside the gene matches. Germline lookup yields CDR1 SGHRS and CDR2 YFSETQ. The CDR3 runs 23 residues. For the CDR3, the DNA is TGCGCCAGCAGTCGCGGTCCTCTTTCCCGGGACAGGGGGATGTTCTTAATTGGCACTGAAGCTTTCTTT. Protein product: CASSRGPLSRDRGMFLIGTEAFF.

V usage is TRBV7-9 and J usage is TRBJ1-2; 8 bases are a match to TRBD1. In germline, CDR1 is SEHNR, CDR2 FQNEAQ (reference sequence). This CDR3 is 15 amino acids long. V lost 1 base and J lost 1; bases outside the gene matches: 2. CDR3 sequence: CASSLGTGINYGYTF. For the CDR3, the DNA is TGTGCCAGCAGCTTAGGGACAGGGATTAACTATGGCTACACCTTC.

This chain links TRBV6-5 with TRBJ1-1, with TRBD1 identical over 7 bases. Trimming removed 0 bases from V and 3 bases from J; junction bases left unmatched: 4. This CDR3 has 15 amino acids. Germline-derived CDR1 and CDR2 are MNHEY and SVGAGI. CDR3 region: CASSYSTGRYTEAFF. The CDR3 DNA sequence: TGTGCCAGCAGTTACTCGACAGGGCGGTACACTGAAGCTTTCTTT.

V gene TRBV5-1 combines with J gene TRBJ2-1, with 7 nucleotides matching TRBD2. Trimming at V came to 0 bases and at J to 9 bases, leaving 0 bases not matched to a gene. CDR3 length: 12 residues. Germline values: CDR1 SGHRS, CDR2 YFSETQ. The CDR3: CASSLGGGEQFF. The CDR3 bases are TGCGCCAGCAGCTTGGGGGGGGGTGAGCAGTTCTTC.